The T cell receptor (beta chain) described here comes from a study of beta chain features in type 1 diabetes. CDR1 and CDR2 (germline): LGHNA, YSLEER. With 4 bases clipped from V and 6 bases from J, the junction kept 6 bases outside the gene matches. CDR3 length: 14 amino acids. This clone occurred a few times. Its target is unknown. Findings and limits, study-wide: The similarity of naive, central memory and Treg TCRB repertoires appeared greater among patients than among healthy donors. The question left open here concerned HLA type influencing TCRB rearrangement.

Since all of the isolated RNA was reverse transcribed, expressed TCRB transcripts were what got sequenced. TCRdb keeps only in-frame clones here, not all; method: immunoSEQ multiplex PCR. The table shows under 200,000 clones, with around 8.5% occurring only once. The chain has TRBV4-3 and TRBJ1-2; 9 bases align to TRBD1. The source of this sequence is a man aged 18 to 30 in good health. Sequencing was performed on central memory CD4+ T cells from blood. CDR3 nucleotides: TGCGCCAGCAGCCTAATGGACAGGGGACATGGCTACACCTTC. This sequence encodes CASSLMDRGHGYTF.